The clone carrying this T cell receptor beta chain has a handful of counts. Its antigen is currently unknown. This CDR3 comprises 15 residues. The V and J ends lost 4 bases and 4 bases, in that order; junction bases with no gene match: 7. Germline V gene sequence: CDR1 SGHTA, CDR2 FQGNSA. Using constant-segment primers, 5'RACE produced TCR alpha and TCR beta cDNA libraries carrying sample barcodes and UMIs. TCRdb reanalysed the 5' RACE reads using MiXCR and keeps one entry per CDR3 protein. The top ten clones hold about 12% of a sample with roughly 450,000 distinct CDR3 sequences, about 20% of them seen once. The data originate from a study of T-cell memory formation after mild COVID-19. General study results and limits: Pre-infection memory already had some responding clones, implying cross-reactive memory joined. Clones contracting over day 15 to 85 were CD4/CD8 balanced, with later expanders leaning CD4+.

This TCR was sampled from an adult woman who had mild COVID-19 (a few samples of this study predate the infection). Cell type and time point are not known. The chain couples TRBV7-2 to TRBJ2-5, with 9 bases identical to TRBD1. The material sequenced was PBMCs or a T cell subset sorted from them (not recorded which). CDR3 residues: CASSSQGARVETQYF. The CDR3 DNA reads TGTGCCAGCAGCTCACAGGGGGCGCGCGTAGAGACCCAGTACTTC. The entire variable domain, with the rest obtained from reference TRBV7-2 and TRBJ2-5, is as follows: GAGVSQSPSNKVTEKGKDVELRCDPISGHTALYWYRQSLGQGLEFLIYFQGNSAPDKSGLPSDRFSAERTGGSVSTLTIQRTQQEDSAVYLCASSSQGARVETQYFGPGTRLLVL.